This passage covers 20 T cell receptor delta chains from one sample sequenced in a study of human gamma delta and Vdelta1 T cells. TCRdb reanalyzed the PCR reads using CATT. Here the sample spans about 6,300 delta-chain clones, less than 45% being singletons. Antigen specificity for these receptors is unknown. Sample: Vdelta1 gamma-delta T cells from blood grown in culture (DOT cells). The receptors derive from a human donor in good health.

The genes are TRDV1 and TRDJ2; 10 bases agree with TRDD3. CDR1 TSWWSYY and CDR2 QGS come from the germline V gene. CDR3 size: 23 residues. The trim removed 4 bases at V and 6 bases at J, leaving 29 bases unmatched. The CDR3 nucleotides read TGTGCTCTTGGGGCTCCCCTCTTCCGAGCCACCGCGCGTTTAACTGGGGGATCAGCACAACTCTTCTTT. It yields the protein CALGAPLFRATARLTGGSAQLFF.

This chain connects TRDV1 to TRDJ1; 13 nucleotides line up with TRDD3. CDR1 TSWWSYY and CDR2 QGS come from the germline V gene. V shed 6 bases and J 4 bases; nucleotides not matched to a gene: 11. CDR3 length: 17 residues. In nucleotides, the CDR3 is TGTGCTCTTGGTCTTAACTGGGGGATACGACTAATCGATAAACTCATCTTT. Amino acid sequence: CALGLNWGIRLIDKLIF.

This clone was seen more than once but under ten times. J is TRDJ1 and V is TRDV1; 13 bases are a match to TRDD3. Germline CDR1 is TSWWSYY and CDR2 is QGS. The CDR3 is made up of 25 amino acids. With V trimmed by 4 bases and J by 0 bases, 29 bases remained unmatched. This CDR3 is CALGAKAFLQNWGIRYKLYTDKLIF. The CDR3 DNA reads TGTGCTCTTGGGGCCAAGGCCTTCCTACAAAACTGGGGGATACGCTACAAACTTTACACCGATAAACTCATCTTT.

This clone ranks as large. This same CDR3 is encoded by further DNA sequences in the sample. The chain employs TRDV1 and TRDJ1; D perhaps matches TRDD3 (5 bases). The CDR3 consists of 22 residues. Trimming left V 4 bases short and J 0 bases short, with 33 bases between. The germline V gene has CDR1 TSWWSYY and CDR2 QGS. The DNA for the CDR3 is TGTGCTCTTGGGGTATCCGTCTTACGCCCAAGGGGGGCCGGTCGGTACACCGATAAACTCATCTTT. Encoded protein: CALGVSVLRPRGAGRYTDKLIF.

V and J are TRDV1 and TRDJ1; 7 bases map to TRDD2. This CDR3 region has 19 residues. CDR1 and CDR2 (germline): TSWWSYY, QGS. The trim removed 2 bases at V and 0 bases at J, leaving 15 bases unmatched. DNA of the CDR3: TGTGCTCTTGGGGAAGGATTTCCTACGTCAATGGGGAACACCGATAAACTCATCTTT. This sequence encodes CALGEGFPTSMGNTDKLIF.

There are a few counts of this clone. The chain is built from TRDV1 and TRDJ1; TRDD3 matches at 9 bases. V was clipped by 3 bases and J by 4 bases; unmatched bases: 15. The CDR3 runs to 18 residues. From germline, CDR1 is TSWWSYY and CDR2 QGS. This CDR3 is CALGESFYRLGDYDKLIF. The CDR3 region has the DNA TGTGCTCTTGGGGAGTCCTTCTACCGGCTGGGGGATTACGATAAACTCATCTTT.

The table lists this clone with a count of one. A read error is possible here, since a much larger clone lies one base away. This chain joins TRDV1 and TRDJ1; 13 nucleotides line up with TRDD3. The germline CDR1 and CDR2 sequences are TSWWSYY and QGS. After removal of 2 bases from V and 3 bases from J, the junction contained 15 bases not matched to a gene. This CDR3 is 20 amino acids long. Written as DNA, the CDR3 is TGTGCTCTTGGGGAATCCCCCCTTCGATACTGGGGGATACGTGCCGATAAACTCATCTTT. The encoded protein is CALGESPLRYWGIRADKLIF.

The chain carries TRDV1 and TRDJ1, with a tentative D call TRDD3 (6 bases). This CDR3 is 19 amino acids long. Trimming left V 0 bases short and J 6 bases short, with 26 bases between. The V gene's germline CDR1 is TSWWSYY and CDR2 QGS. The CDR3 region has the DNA TGTGCTCTTGGGGAACTCTCCCCCACGAGGGATATGGATATGCATAAACTCATCTTT. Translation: CALGELSPTRDMDMHKLIF.

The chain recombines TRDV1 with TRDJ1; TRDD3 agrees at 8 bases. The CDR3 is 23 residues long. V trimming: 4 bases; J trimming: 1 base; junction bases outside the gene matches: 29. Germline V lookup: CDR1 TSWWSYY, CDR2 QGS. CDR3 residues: CALGVLPSPTLIPGGRVTDKLIF. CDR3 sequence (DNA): TGTGCTCTTGGGGTCTTGCCTTCCCCTACGCTCATCCCTGGGGGACGCGTCACCGATAAACTCATCTTT.

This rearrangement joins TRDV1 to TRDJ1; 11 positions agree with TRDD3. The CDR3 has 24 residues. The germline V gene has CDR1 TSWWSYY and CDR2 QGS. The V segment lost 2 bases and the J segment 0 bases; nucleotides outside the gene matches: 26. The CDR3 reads CALGESILPGVPGGYRHDTDKLIF. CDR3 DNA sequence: TGTGCTCTTGGGGAAAGTATCCTACCAGGAGTGCCTGGGGGATACAGACATGACACCGATAAACTCATCTTT.

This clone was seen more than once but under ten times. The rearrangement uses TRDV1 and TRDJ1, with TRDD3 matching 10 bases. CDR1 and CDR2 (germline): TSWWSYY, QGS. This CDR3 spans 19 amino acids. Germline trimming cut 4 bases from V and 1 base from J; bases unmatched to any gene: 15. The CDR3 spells CALGGIFGGGYASTDKLIF. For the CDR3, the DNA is TGTGCTCTTGGGGGCATCTTCGGCGGGGGATACGCGTCCACCGATAAACTCATCTTT.

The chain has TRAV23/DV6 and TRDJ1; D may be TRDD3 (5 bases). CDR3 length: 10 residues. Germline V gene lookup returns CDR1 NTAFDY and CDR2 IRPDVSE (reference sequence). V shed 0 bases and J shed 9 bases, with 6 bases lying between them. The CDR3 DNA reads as TGTGCAGCAAGCGGGGGGGAACTCATCTTT. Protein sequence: CAASGGELIF.

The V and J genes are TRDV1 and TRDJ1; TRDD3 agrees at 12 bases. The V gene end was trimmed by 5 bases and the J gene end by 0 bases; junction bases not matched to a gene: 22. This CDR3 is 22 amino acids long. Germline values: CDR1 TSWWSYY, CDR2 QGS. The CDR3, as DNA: TGTGCTCTTGGGTGCCTTCCTAGCCCAGGCTGGGGGATACGCGCGTACACCGATAAACTCATCTTT. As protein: CALGCLPSPGWGIRAYTDKLIF.

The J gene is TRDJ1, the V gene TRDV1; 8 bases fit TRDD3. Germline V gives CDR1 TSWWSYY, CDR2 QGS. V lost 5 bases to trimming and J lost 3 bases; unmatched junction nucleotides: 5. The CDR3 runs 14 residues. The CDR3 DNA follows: TGTGCTCTTGGGACTGCGGGATACGCCGATAAACTCATCTTT. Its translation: CALGTAGYADKLIF.

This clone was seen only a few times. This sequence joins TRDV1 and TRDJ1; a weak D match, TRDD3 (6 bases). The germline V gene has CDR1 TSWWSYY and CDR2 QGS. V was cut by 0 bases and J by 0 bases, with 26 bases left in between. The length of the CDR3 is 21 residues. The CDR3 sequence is CALGELDSDHWRIQYTDKLIF. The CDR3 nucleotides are TGTGCTCTTGGGGAACTAGATTCCGACCACTGGAGGATACAGTACACCGATAAACTCATCTTT.

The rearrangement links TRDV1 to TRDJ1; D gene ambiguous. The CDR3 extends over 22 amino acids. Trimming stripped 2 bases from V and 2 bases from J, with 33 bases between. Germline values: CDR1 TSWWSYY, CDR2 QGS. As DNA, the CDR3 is TGTGCTCTTGGGGAAGGGCCGGGTAAAATCCACCCGTATTGCGATGGGACCGATAAACTCATCTTT. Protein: CALGEGPGKIHPYCDGTDKLIF.

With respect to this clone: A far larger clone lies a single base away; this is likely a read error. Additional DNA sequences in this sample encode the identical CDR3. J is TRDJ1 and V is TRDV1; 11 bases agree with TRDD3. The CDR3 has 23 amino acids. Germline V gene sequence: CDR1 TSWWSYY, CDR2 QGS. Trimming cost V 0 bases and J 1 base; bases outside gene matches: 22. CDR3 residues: CALGELPSPYDTGGYAVTDKLIF. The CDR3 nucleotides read TGTGCTCTTGGGGAACTCCCTTCCCCATATGATACTGGGGGATATGCGGTCACCGATAAACTCATCTTT.

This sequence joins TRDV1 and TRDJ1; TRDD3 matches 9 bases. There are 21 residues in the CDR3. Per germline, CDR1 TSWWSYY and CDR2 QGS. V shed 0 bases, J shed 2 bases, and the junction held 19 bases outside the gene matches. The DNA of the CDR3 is TGTGCTCTTGGGGAACTAGGATCCTACTTGATCGGGGATACGCGAACCGATAAACTCATCTTT. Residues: CALGELGSYLIGDTRTDKLIF.

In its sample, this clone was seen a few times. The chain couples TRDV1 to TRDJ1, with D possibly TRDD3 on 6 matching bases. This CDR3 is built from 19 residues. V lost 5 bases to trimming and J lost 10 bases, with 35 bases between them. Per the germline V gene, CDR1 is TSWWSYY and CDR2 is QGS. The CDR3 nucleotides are TGTGCTCTTGGGACTCCCCCCATTCCATTACTCGGGGATCAGGGTGGACTCATCTTT. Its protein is CALGTPPIPLLGDQGGLIF.

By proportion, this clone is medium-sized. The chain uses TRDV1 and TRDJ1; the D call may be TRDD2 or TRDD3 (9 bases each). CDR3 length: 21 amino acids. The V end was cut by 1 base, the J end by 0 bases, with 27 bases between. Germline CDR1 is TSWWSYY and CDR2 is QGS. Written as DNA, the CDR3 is TGTGCTCTTGGGGAACAGCCTTCCTACCCGCGTACTGGGGGAAACACCGATAAACTCATCTTT. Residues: CALGEQPSYPRTGGNTDKLIF.